This is a list of T cell receptor beta chains from one sample in a study of T cell changes during pregnancy in multiple sclerosis. Clones were read by immunoSEQ multiplex PCR, and TCRdb kept only the in-frame ones, dropping some. The profile covers 29,000 or so clones, with nearly 90% appearing a single time and about 6.9% taken by the ten largest. The sample here was CD8+ T cells from peripheral blood mononuclear cells, taken in the second trimester of pregnancy. These receptors were collected from a female donor with multiple sclerosis, enrolled in a pregnancy study. Both conserved end residues are part of each CDR3. A D gene is named only where the DNA matches it firmly. Only some rows state a clone size, as once, few, many or a class for expanded clones.

j_call,d_call,v_call,clone_size,cdr3_nt,cdr3_aa
TRBJ2-5,.,TRBV7-2,.,TGTGCCAGCAGCCCCGAGGGGGAGTACCAAGAGACCCAGTACTTC,CASSPEGEYQETQYF
TRBJ1-4,.,TRBV6-6,.,TGTGCCAGCAGCCAAGGACTCCCCTGGGAAAAACTGTTTTTT,CASSQGLPWEKLFF
TRBJ1-2,.,TRBV14,.,TGTGCCAGCAGCCTGGGAGGGTATGGCTACACCTTC,CASSLGGYGYTF
TRBJ1-1,.,TRBV27,.,TGTGCCAGCAGTTTATCTAGGGGAGGCACTGAAGCTTTCTTT,CASSLSRGGTEAFF
TRBJ2-7,.,TRBV10-3,few,TGTGCCATCAGTGAGGGGACACCCCCTTTTTACGAGCAGTACTTC,CAISEGTPPFYEQYF
TRBJ1-4,.,TRBV28,.,TGTGCCAGCAGTTTACAGGGCGGCACTAATGAAAAACTGTTTTTT,CASSLQGGTNEKLFF
TRBJ1-2,TRBD1,TRBV7-8,.,TGTGCCAGCAGCCTACACGCGGACAGGGACTCTCCTAACTATGGCTACACCTTC,CASSLHADRDSPNYGYTF
TRBJ2-7,TRBD2,TRBV6-5,.,TGTGCCAGCGGATCTAGCGGGAGATCCTACGAGCAGTACTTC,CASGSSGRSYEQYF
TRBJ2-1,.,TRBV9,medium-sized,TGTGCCAGCAGCGAAGGCAGCGGCAGCTACAATGAGCAGTTCTTC,CASSEGSGSYNEQFF
TRBJ2-3,.,TRBV7-9,.,TGTGCCAGCAGCCCAGAGACTAGCACAGATACGCAGTATTTT,CASSPETSTDTQYF
TRBJ2-3,TRBD1,TRBV6-1,.,TGTGCCAGCAGTGACCCGACAGGGACCTCAGATACGCAGTATTTT,CASSDPTGTSDTQYF
TRBJ2-3,TRBD1,TRBV4-3,once,TGCGCCAGCAGCCACCACGGGACAGGGGAGGATACGCAGTATTTT,CASSHHGTGEDTQYF
TRBJ1-1,.,TRBV6-1,.,TGTGCCAGCAGTGAATTGGCCAGTAACACTGAAGCTTTCTTT,CASSELASNTEAFF
TRBJ2-7,.,TRBV27,.,TGTGCCAGCAGTCCCCGGGGTAGCGGTTACTACGAGCAGTACTTC,CASSPRGSGYYEQYF
TRBJ1-1,.,TRBV5-6,.,TGTGCCAGCAGCTTGGAAGGGGATGAAGCTTTCTTT,CASSLEGDEAFF
TRBJ2-2,TRBD1,TRBV10-3,.,TGTGCCGCAACCCCGGACAGGGTTAACACCGGGGAGCTGTTTTTT,CAATPDRVNTGELFF
TRBJ2-3,TRBD2,TRBV15,.,TGTGCCACCAGGCCCGGGACTAGCTTTACGCAGTATTTT,CATRPGTSFTQYF
TRBJ2-7,.,TRBV11-2,few,TGTGCCACCGGGGGACTTACCTACGAGCAGTACTTC,CATGGLTYEQYF
TRBJ1-4,.,TRBV6-5,.,TGTGCCAGCACTAGTCAGGGATCAACTAATGAAAAACTGTTTTTT,CASTSQGSTNEKLFF
TRBJ1-1,.,TRBV27,.,TGTGCCAGCAGTTTAGGACAGTTGTCCACTGAAGCTTTCTTT,CASSLGQLSTEAFF
TRBJ2-5,TRBD1,TRBV28,.,TGTGCCAGCAGTCCGCGACAGGGGGTGGAGACCCAGTACTTC,CASSPRQGVETQYF
TRBJ2-7,.,TRBV6-6,.,TGTGCCAGCAGTTACTCGAGAGATGACACCCACTACGAGCAGTACTTC,CASSYSRDDTHYEQYF
TRBJ2-3,.,TRBV7-9,.,TGTGCCAGCAGCCAAGATACTAGCACAGATACGCAGTATTTT,CASSQDTSTDTQYF
TRBJ2-3,TRBD2,TRBV6-4,few,TGTGCCAGCAGTGACAGTGGCGGGAGCAGCACAGATACGCAGTATTTT,CASSDSGGSSTDTQYF
TRBJ2-2,.,TRBV7-3,.,TGTGCCAGCAGCTGGGAAGGCGGGGGCGCCGGGGAGCTGTTTTTT,CASSWEGGGAGELFF
TRBJ1-5,.,TRBV2,few,TGTGCCAGCAGAGAGACAGGTAGCCCAGAGCCCCAGCATTTT,CASRETGSPEPQHF
TRBJ1-2,TRBD1,TRBV5-4,once,TGTGCCAGCAGCTTGCGGACAGGGTTGAACTATGGCTACACCTTC,CASSLRTGLNYGYTF
TRBJ1-1,TRBD1,TRBV4-1,.,TGCGCCAGCAGCCAAGAGACAGGGGCTAACACTGAAGCTTTCTTT,CASSQETGANTEAFF
TRBJ2-2,.,TRBV9,.,TGTGCCAGCAGCGTAGAGGGAGACACCGGGGAGCTGTTTTTT,CASSVEGDTGELFF
TRBJ2-2,.,TRBV7-9,.,TGTGCCAGCAGCTTCCACAGCGGCAGGTTAGCAGGGGAGCTGTTTTTT,CASSFHSGRLAGELFF
TRBJ2-1,.,TRBV20-1,few,TGCAGTGCTAGAGAAGACTATGAGCAGTTCTTC,CSAREDYEQFF
TRBJ1-2,TRBD1,TRBV5-4,.,TGTGCCAGCAGCATGACAGGGTTGTATGGCTACACCTTC,CASSMTGLYGYTF
TRBJ2-7,TRBD2,TRBV27,.,TGTGCCAGCAGTTTATCGTTTAGCGGGATGAACTACGAGCAGTACTTC,CASSLSFSGMNYEQYF
TRBJ2-7,.,TRBV7-9,.,TGTGCCAGCAGCGCCTCGACAGCCTCCTACGAGCAGTACTTC,CASSASTASYEQYF
TRBJ2-4,TRBD2,TRBV27,.,TGTGCCAGCAGTTCTAAACTAGCGGGGGGGGTCAAAAACATTCAGTACTTC,CASSSKLAGGVKNIQYF
TRBJ1-2,.,TRBV9,.,TGTGCCAGCAGCGAGACAGATACCTATGGCTACACCTTC,CASSETDTYGYTF
TRBJ2-3,.,TRBV11-2,.,TGTGCCAGCAGTTCCACAGGAGGGTTCATCACAGATACGCAGTATTTT,CASSSTGGFITDTQYF
TRBJ2-7,TRBD1,TRBV6-5,.,TGTGCCAGCAGTTACGGGACAGAGACATACGAGCAGTACTTC,CASSYGTETYEQYF
TRBJ1-4,TRBD1,TRBV30,.,TGTGCCTGGAGCGAAACAGGGGGCGCCTTTGAAAAACTGTTTTTT,CAWSETGGAFEKLFF
TRBJ1-1,TRBD1,TRBV6-6,.,TGTGCCAGCCGGGACAGGGGGCAGGACACTGAAGCTTTCTTT,CASRDRGQDTEAFF
TRBJ1-1,TRBD1,TRBV6-1,.,TGTGCCAGCAGTGAAAACAGGGGTTTCACTGAAGCTTTCTTT,CASSENRGFTEAFF
TRBJ2-5,.,TRBV6-6,.,TGTGCCAGCGGGGGAGGTCAAGAGACCCAGTACTTC,CASGGGQETQYF
TRBJ2-7,TRBD1,TRBV19,.,TGTGCCAGTAGTCCTCGGGACAGGGCGGGCTACGAGCAGTACTTC,CASSPRDRAGYEQYF
TRBJ2-3,.,TRBV14,.,TGTGCCAGCAGCTCGGAAGAACCCGGGACTACAGATACGCAGTATTTT,CASSSEEPGTTDTQYF
TRBJ1-1,.,TRBV19,.,TGTGCCAGTAGTTGGGACTGGAGCACTGAAGCTTTCTTT,CASSWDWSTEAFF
TRBJ2-7,.,TRBV6-5,.,TGTGCCAGCAGTTACACCTTGGAGGGCGAGCAGTACTTC,CASSYTLEGEQYF
TRBJ2-4,TRBD2,TRBV13,.,TGTGCCAGCAGTGCCCGGGGTAGCGGGAGTAACATTCAGTACTTC,CASSARGSGSNIQYF
TRBJ1-2,TRBD1,TRBV27,.,TGTGCCAGCAGAGACAGGGGCTATGGCTACACCTTC,CASRDRGYGYTF
TRBJ2-7,TRBD2,TRBV28,once,TGTGCCAGCAGTTTATTATCTAGCGGGAGGGCGTACGAGCAGTACTTC,CASSLLSSGRAYEQYF
TRBJ1-1,.,TRBV28,.,TGTGCCAGCAGTTTACAGGGTTTGGTGACTGAAGCTTTCTTT,CASSLQGLVTEAFF